This TCR beta chain was captured by sequencing in a study of shared clonotypes between healthy human individuals. Findings and limits, study-wide: An expected dependence of interdonor clonotype sharing on sequencing depth was noted.

Germline V gives CDR1 SGHRS, CDR2 YFSETQ. V was pared by 4 bases and J by 0 bases, with 9 bases between. This CDR3 region has 14 residues. Profiled with immunoSEQ multiplex PCR; TCRdb holds only in-frame clones, not every one. The table records fewer than 1.4 million clones, around 82% of them present only once. On this clone: Antigen specificity is unknown.

This receptor was obtained from a man between 18 and 29 years old in good health. Some clones in this sample may be carry-over from other donors' samples. The chain uses TRBV5-1 and TRBJ2-3; D is possibly TRBD1 (6 bases). The source material was memory CD4+ T cells from PBMCs. The subset was: CD45RA-negative fraction. CDR3 nucleotides: TGCGCCAGCAGCAACGGACAGAGCACAGATACGCAGTATTTT. It encodes CASSNGQSTDTQYF.